This passage covers 32 T cell receptor beta chains from one sample sequenced in a study of Ad26.COV2.S vaccination and SARS-CoV-2 variants (dated by TCRdb to the early 2020s). What the treatment or condition label conveys for this sample: over 15 received Ad26.COV2.S at low or high dose, single or two shots; a few received placebo; per-sample allocation not given. For vaccine and placebo recipients, repertoires were sequenced using samples collected on day 63 after the first injection. Library construction relied on the immunoSEQ multiplex PCR assay. TCRdb provides this immuneACCESS table in a form limited to in-frame rearrangements. Some clones are lacking; in checked studies, under half of them reflect an unresolved V gene, and why the rest are absent is not known. This sample comprises 240,000 or so clones, roughly 90% of them detected only once. Around 10% of the sample lies in the top ten.

The sequences come from peripheral blood, collected in a trial of Ad26.COV2.S vaccine versus placebo. The receptors derive from a person between 18 and 65 years old who received the Ad26.COV2.S COVID-19 vaccine or a placebo.

V usage is TRBV9 and J usage is TRBJ2-3; 14 bases agree with TRBD2. Germline-derived CDR1 and CDR2 are SGDLS and YYNGEE. The CDR3 consists of 13 residues. The V and J ends lost 2 bases and 11 bases, in that order; junction bases with no gene match: 1. The CDR3 sequence: CASSVGTSGRQYF. In DNA, the CDR3 is TGTGCCAGCAGCGTTGGGACTAGCGGGAGGCAGTATTTT.

The rearrangement uses TRBV27 and TRBJ2-7, with D perhaps matching TRBD2 (6 bases). Germline V lookup: CDR1 MNHEY, CDR2 SMNVEV (reference sequence). V lost 5 bases, J lost 6 bases, and 11 bases lay in between. This CDR3 spans 12 amino acids. CDR3 sequence reads: CASSTPGSEQYF. For the CDR3, the DNA is TGTGCCAGCAGTACCCCCGGGAGCGAGCAGTACTTC.

The chain links TRBV7-2 to TRBJ2-1; D remains unclear. The CDR3 runs to 14 residues. In germline, CDR1 is SGHTA, CDR2 FQGNSA. Trimming took off 5 bases at V and 7 bases at J, with 15 bases between the two ends. The CDR3 loop is CASSLLVDANEQFF. Written as DNA, the CDR3 is TGTGCCAGCAGCCTCTTAGTAGATGCGAATGAGCAGTTCTTC.

Written as DNA, the CDR3 is TGTGCCATCAGTGAGGTTGGCCAGGGCAATCAGCCCCAGCATTTT. Protein sequence: CAISEVGQGNQPQHF. The chain employs TRBV10-3 and TRBJ1-5; no clear D. Trimming cost V 2 bases and J 2 bases, with 10 bases left between them. CDR3 length equals 15 residues. Germline V gives CDR1 ENHRY, CDR2 SYGVKD.

The genes are TRBV9 and TRBJ2-2; 8 positions agree with TRBD2. V dropped 5 bases and J dropped 5; count of bases not matched to a gene: 5. The CDR3 has 14 amino acids. Germline lookup yields CDR1 SGDLS and CDR2 YYNGEE. The CDR3 coding sequence is TGTGCCAGCAGTCGAGCGGGGGCAACCGGGGAGCTGTTTTTT. Translated, it gives CASSRAGATGELFF.

This clone was counted a few times. The rearrangement uses TRBV25-1 and TRBJ2-3; D remains ambiguous. CDR1 is MGHDK and CDR2 is SYGVNS in the germline V gene. The V and J ends lost 6 bases and 0 bases respectively, with 4 bases between them. The CDR3 runs 12 residues. The CDR3: CASRTSTDTQYF. The CDR3 DNA follows: TGTGCCAGCAGAACTAGCACAGATACGCAGTATTTT.

J is TRBJ2-7 and V is TRBV7-9; 7 positions agree with TRBD2. Germline CDR1 reads SEHNR; CDR2 reads FQNEAQ (reference sequence). V shed 1 base and J 5 bases; nucleotides not matched to a gene: 5. The length of the CDR3 is 14 residues. The CDR3 loop is CASSLDGGKHEQYF. For the CDR3, the DNA is TGTGCCAGCAGCTTAGACGGGGGGAAACACGAGCAGTACTTC.

This clone was seen at least ten times. V and J are TRBV30 and TRBJ2-2; 7 bases fit TRBD1. The V segment lost 0 bases and the J segment 4 bases; nucleotides outside the gene matches: 5. The CDR3 is 15 residues long. Germline V lookup: CDR1 GTSNPN, CDR2 SVGIG (reference sequence). CDR3 amino acids: CAWSVLDRSTGELFF. The CDR3 nucleotides are TGTGCCTGGAGTGTCTTGGACAGGTCCACCGGGGAGCTGTTTTTT. Supplemented by reference TRBV30 and TRBJ2-2, the full variable domain reads SQTIHQWPATLVQPVGSPLSLECTVEGTSNPNLYWYRQAAGRGLQLLFYSVGIGQISSEVPQNLSASRPQDRQFILSSKKLLLSDSGFYLCAWSVLDRSTGELFFGEGSRLTVL.

The chain employs TRBV24-1 and TRBJ2-3; 8 bases are a match to TRBD2. The CDR3 runs to 15 residues. CDR1 and CDR2 (germline): KGHDR, SFDVKD. The V and J ends lost 8 bases and 3 bases, in that order; junction bases with no gene match: 9. The DNA for the CDR3 is TGTGCCACCACCCCCGGGACTAGTGGGACAGATACGCAGTATTTT. Translation gives CATTPGTSGTDTQYF.

V usage is TRBV28 and J usage is TRBJ1-2; TRBD1 matches 10 bases. Germline CDR1 and CDR2: MDHEN and SYDVKM. The CDR3 loop spans 12 amino acids. In DNA, the CDR3 is TGTGAGAGCGGGACAGGGGTAGGTGGCTACACCTTC. Amino acid sequence: CESGTGVGGYTF.

The chain couples TRBV6-5 to TRBJ1-2; 7 bases match TRBD1. The CDR3 is made up of 12 amino acids. Germline-derived CDR1 and CDR2 are MNHEY and SVGAGI. Unmatched junction bases numbered 5, after V lost 5 bases and J lost 8 bases. The chain's CDR3 is CASSRDSGGYTF. In nucleotides, the CDR3 is TGTGCCAGCAGTCGGGACAGCGGAGGCTACACCTTC.

This clone was seen a handful of times. This chain connects TRBV30 to TRBJ1-3; D unresolved. Germline CDR1 GTSNPN, CDR2 SVGIG (reference sequence). Trimming stripped 2 bases from V and 8 bases from J, with 13 bases between. The length of the CDR3 is 13 residues. CDR3 DNA: TGTGCCTGGAGTAGTAGTAATTCGGACACCATATATTTT. Protein product: CAWSSSNSDTIYF. Variable domain in full (rest from reference TRBV30 and TRBJ1-3): SQTIHQWPATLVQPVGSPLSLECTVEGTSNPNLYWYRQAAGRGLQLLFYSVGIGQISSEVPQNLSASRPQDRQFILSSKKLLLSDSGFYLCAWSSSNSDTIYFGEGSWLTVV.

J is TRBJ2-7 and V is TRBV12-3 or TRBV12-4; TRBD2 might be the D (6 bases). V was shortened by 6 bases and J by 3 bases, with 9 bases between the two germline ends. CDR3 length: 12 residues. CDR3 region: CASSTGLYEQYF. The CDR3 DNA sequence: TGTGCCAGCAGCACGGGACTCTACGAGCAGTACTTC.

The CDR3 is CASSPPPRLAGGSYNEQFF. CDR3 nucleotide sequence: TGTGCCAGCAGCCCGCCCCCCAGACTAGCGGGAGGCTCCTACAATGAGCAGTTCTTC. The J gene is TRBJ2-1, the V gene TRBV7-3, with TRBD2 matching over 13 bases. This CDR3 region has 19 residues. V lost 5 bases and J lost 0; bases outside the gene matches: 10. The germline V gene encodes CDR1 SGHTA and CDR2 FQGTGA.

This clone was counted a few times. The chain links TRBV2 to TRBJ1-3, with D unclear. This CDR3 is 15 amino acids long. V was cut by 4 bases and J by 0 bases, with 10 bases left in between. Germline CDR1 and CDR2: SNHLY and FYNNEI. This CDR3 reads CASSVGQLSGNTIYF. In DNA form, the CDR3 reads TGTGCCAGCAGTGTAGGTCAACTCTCTGGAAACACCATATATTTT.

The sample holds one count of this clone. This CDR3 reads CASSLVGREETQYF. The CDR3 DNA is TGTGCCAGCAGCTTAGTTGGCAGGGAAGAGACCCAGTACTTC. This sequence joins TRBV7-9 and TRBJ2-5; D is possibly TRBD1 (5 bases). There are 14 residues in the CDR3. Germline values: CDR1 SEHNR, CDR2 FQNEAQ (reference sequence). V gave up 1 base and J gave up 3 bases, with 9 bases separating them.

This sequence joins TRBV18 and TRBJ1-2; D is unclear. Germline V CDR1 and CDR2: KGHSH, LQKENI. The V end lost 2 bases, the J end lost 7 bases, and 14 bases lay between the germline ends. The CDR3 extends over 14 amino acids. In nucleotides, the CDR3 is TGTGCCAGCTCACCAATGGCGCCAAACGGTGGCTACACCTTC. This codes for CASSPMAPNGGYTF.

The CDR3 region is CASRLAKPSGRATYEQYF. In DNA form, the CDR3 reads TGTGCAAGTCGCTTAGCCAAGCCTAGCGGGAGGGCTACCTACGAGCAGTACTTC. The gene calls are TRBV12-2 and TRBJ2-7; the table's D call, TRBD2, was not checked against the DNA. TRBV12-2 is assigned pseudogene status. The CDR3 totals 18 residues.

V and J are TRBV4-3 and TRBJ2-3; tentatively, D is TRBD2 (6 bases). Trimming shortened V by 2 bases and J by 3 bases, and 9 bases separated the two germline ends. The length of the CDR3 is 14 residues. Germline assignment: CDR1 LGHNA and CDR2 YSLEER. CDR3 protein: CASSQTLATDTQYF. CDR3 DNA sequence: TGCGCCAGCAGCCAAACGCTAGCGACAGATACGCAGTATTTT.

The J gene is TRBJ2-7, the V gene TRBV2, with D hard to call. V was pared by 6 bases and J by 4 bases, with 10 bases between. The CDR3 has 12 residues. Germline CDR1 SNHLY, CDR2 FYNNEI. The DNA for the CDR3 is TGTGCCAGCAGCCCTCTCGGGTACGAGCAGTACTTC. It specifies CASSPLGYEQYF. Filled out from reference TRBV2 and TRBJ2-7, the complete variable domain reads EPEVTQTPSHQVTQMGQEVILRCVPISNHLYFYWYRQILGQKVEFLVSFYNNEISEKSEIFDDQFSVERPDGSNFTLKIRSTKLEDSAMYFCASSPLGYEQYFGPGTRLTVT.

The rearrangement uses TRBV28 and TRBJ1-2, with 11 bases that match TRBD1. The CDR3 is 15 residues long. V trimming: 5 bases; J trimming: 4 bases; junction bases outside the gene matches: 6. Per germline, CDR1 MDHEN and CDR2 SYDVKM. For the CDR3, the DNA is TGTGCCAGCAGTCCATCCGGGACAGGGGGCTATGGCTACACCTTC. Translation gives CASSPSGTGGYGYTF.

This chain links TRBV20-1 with TRBJ2-1; 9 nucleotides agree with TRBD1. After removal of 3 bases from V and 4 bases from J, the junction contained 4 bases not matched to a gene. CDR3 length: 14 amino acids. The germline gives CDR1 DFQATT, CDR2 SNEGSKA (reference sequence). CDR3 coding DNA: TGCAGTGCTAGTATGGGACAGGGATACAATGAGCAGTTCTTC. Translation: CSASMGQGYNEQFF.

As DNA, the CDR3 is TGTGCCAGTAGTACCCCCGTTGGGGGAGTCAGCAATCAGCCCCAGCATTTT. Residues: CASSTPVGGVSNQPQHF. The rearrangement links TRBV19 to TRBJ1-5, with D possibly matching TRBD1 (5 bases). The CDR3 runs to 17 residues. Germline lookup yields CDR1 LNHDA and CDR2 SQIVND (reference sequence). V was clipped by 4 bases and J by 1 base, with 17 bases between them.

This sequence joins TRBV4-2 and TRBJ1-4; no clear D. The germline CDR1 and CDR2 sequences are LGHNA and YNFKEQ. The CDR3 is made up of 16 amino acids. Trimming took 0 bases from V and 5 from J, leaving 13 bases between them. The CDR3 nucleotides read TGTGCCAGCAGCCAAGAAGTTAGGCGGACCAATGAAAAACTGTTTTTT. It codes for CASSQEVRRTNEKLFF.

The genes are TRBV27 and TRBJ1-5; TRBD1 agrees at 8 bases. V lost 3 bases, J lost 7 bases, and 8 bases stayed unmatched. Germline V gene sequence: CDR1 MNHEY, CDR2 SMNVEV (reference sequence). This CDR3 contains 15 residues. CDR3 DNA: TGTGCCAGCAGTTTGGCCACAGGGGGTGGACAGCCCCAGCATTTT. It codes for CASSLATGGGQPQHF.

This sequence joins TRBV30 and TRBJ1-1, with D uncertain. V dropped 1 base and J dropped 7 bases, with 10 bases sitting between them. The CDR3 runs 12 residues. Germline V gene sequence: CDR1 GTSNPN, CDR2 SVGIG (reference sequence). In DNA form, the CDR3 reads TGTGCCTGGAGTGCCCTTGGGGATGAAGCTTTCTTT. It specifies CAWSALGDEAFF.

V usage is TRBV6-2 or TRBV6-3 and J usage is TRBJ1-4; 7 nucleotides line up with TRBD1. The V gene's germline CDR1 is MNHEY and CDR2 SVGEGT. V lost 5 bases and J lost 8; bases outside the gene matches: 17. The CDR3 runs 17 residues. CDR3 sequence: CASSHASHRGRGEKLFF. In DNA form, the CDR3 reads TGTGCCAGCAGTCACGCCTCACACAGGGGCCGAGGCGAAAAACTGTTTTTT.

V and J are TRBV18 and TRBJ2-7; D might be TRBD1 (5 bases). Trimming stripped 6 bases from V and 6 bases from J, with 9 bases between. CDR3 size: 11 residues. Germline lookup yields CDR1 KGHSH and CDR2 LQKENI. In DNA form, the CDR3 reads TGTGCCAGCTCCCCCCAGGGCGAGCAGTACTTC. Its translation: CASSPQGEQYF.

The chain carries TRBV9 and TRBJ1-6; 7 bases are a match to TRBD1. Unmatched junction bases numbered 10, after V lost 7 bases and J lost 6 bases. Germline V gene data show CDR1 as SGDLS and CDR2 as YYNGEE. The length of the CDR3 is 15 residues. The CDR3 DNA sequence: TGTGCCAGCTCTACAGGGGAGATGGGTAATTCACCCCTCCACTTT. It translates to CASSTGEMGNSPLHF.

The J gene is TRBJ2-7, the V gene TRBV27, with 11 bases fitting TRBD1. The length of the CDR3 is 16 residues. Per germline, CDR1 MNHEY and CDR2 SMNVEV (reference sequence). The V segment lost 3 bases and the J segment 6 bases; nucleotides outside the gene matches: 10. CDR3 nucleotide sequence: TGTGCCAGCAGTTTCCTGGTGGGGACAGGGGGGATCGAGCAGTACTTC. Translated, it gives CASSFLVGTGGIEQYF.

V is TRBV5-1 and J is TRBJ2-7; D gene ambiguous. Germline lookup yields CDR1 SGHRS and CDR2 YFSETQ. This CDR3 has 14 residues. Trimming stripped 6 bases from V and 2 bases from J, with 15 bases between. CDR3 nucleotide sequence: TGCGCCAGCAAAGTGGAAGAAGTGGCCTACGAGCAGTACTTC. Translating it yields CASKVEEVAYEQYF.

This CDR3 is CASSYDSTYGYTF. The CDR3 DNA reads as TGTGCCAGCAGTTACGACAGTACCTATGGCTACACCTTC. The chain recombines TRBV27 with TRBJ1-2; maybe TRBD1 (5 bases). The CDR3 extends over 13 amino acids. Germline loops: CDR1 MNHEY, CDR2 SMNVEV (reference sequence). The germline V and J ends were trimmed by 4 bases and 4 bases, with 10 bases remaining between them.